These 14 T cell receptor beta chains share one sample of origin, sequenced in a study of T cell changes during pregnancy in multiple sclerosis. Produced via immunoSEQ multiplex PCR; TCRdb's table is partial and in-frame only. The table shows 60,000 to 75,000 clones, with 90% to 95% occurring only once. The source was CD8+ T cells from peripheral blood mononuclear cells, collected in the second trimester of pregnancy. Receptor source: a female donor with multiple sclerosis, enrolled in a pregnancy study.

V gene TRBV6-1 combines with J gene TRBJ2-2, with TRBD2 matching 7 bases. Germline V gene data show CDR1 as MNHNS and CDR2 as SASEGT. This CDR3 contains 14 residues. The V gene end was trimmed by 0 bases and the J gene end by 6 bases; junction bases not matched to a gene: 1. The CDR3 DNA is TGTGCCAGCAGTGAAGCGGGAGGGCCCGGGGAGCTGTTTTTT. Translation: CASSEAGGPGELFF.

This clone was found a few times. The chain carries TRBV6-5 and TRBJ2-2; D is unresolved. The CDR3 contains 13 residues. The germline V and J ends were trimmed by 5 bases and 4 bases, with 8 bases remaining between them. Germline V CDR1 and CDR2: MNHEY, SVGAGI. This CDR3 reads CASSLASTGELFF. The CDR3 DNA follows: TGTGCCAGCAGTCTGGCCAGCACCGGGGAGCTGTTTTTT.

The CDR3, as DNA: TGTGCCAGCAGCCACATTTATAGCAATCAGCCCCAGCATTTT. Translation gives CASSHIYSNQPQHF. The genes are TRBV27 and TRBJ1-5; D is undetermined. The V and J ends lost 6 bases and 0 bases respectively, with 9 bases between them. Germline V gene sequence: CDR1 MNHEY, CDR2 SMNVEV (reference sequence). The CDR3 runs 14 residues.

The CDR3 spells CASDRDGYEQYF. The CDR3 DNA reads TGTGCCTCGGACAGGGATGGCTACGAGCAGTACTTC. This chain connects TRBV30 to TRBJ2-7, with 8 bases matching TRBD1. Germline V gene data show CDR1 as GTSNPN and CDR2 as SVGIG (reference sequence). CDR3 length equals 12 residues. V shed 7 bases and J 3 bases; nucleotides not matched to a gene: 5.

The V call is TRBV2, the J call TRBJ2-1; D unresolved. The length of the CDR3 is 13 residues. Trimming left V 8 bases short and J 0 bases short, with 8 bases between. The germline CDR1 and CDR2 sequences are SNHLY and FYNNEI. The chain's CDR3 is CASSGSSYNEQFF. In DNA, the CDR3 is TGTGCCAGCTCAGGTAGCTCCTACAATGAGCAGTTCTTC.

The chain carries TRBV19 and TRBJ2-7; TRBD2 matches 9 bases. Germline lookup yields CDR1 LNHDA and CDR2 SQIVND (reference sequence). This CDR3 has 15 residues. V was pared by 2 bases and J by 5 bases, with 7 bases of the junction left unmatched. DNA for the CDR3: TGTGCCAGTAGTATAAGTAGCGGGAGTCTTGACGAGCAGTACTTC. This codes for CASSISSGSLDEQYF.

On this clone itself: The germline gene is not matched at one end of the junction; a read error may be the cause. This chain connects TRBV29-1 to TRBJ2-1; a weak D match, TRBD2 (5 bases). CDR1 SQVTM and CDR2 ANQGSEA come from the germline V gene. This CDR3 is built from 13 residues. The CDR3 DNA reads TGCAGCGTCGAAGTAGCGCCTTACAATGAGCAGTTCTTC. This encodes CSVEVAPYNEQFF.

The sample holds one count of this clone. The chain uses TRBV27 and TRBJ2-7; D is uncertain. The V gene lost 5 bases and the J gene lost 5 bases, with 16 bases spanning the gap. This CDR3 has 14 amino acids. Germline assignment: CDR1 MNHEY and CDR2 SMNVEV (reference sequence). The CDR3 coding sequence is TGTGCCAGCAGTCCCTCCCCAGCAGGCGACGAGCAGTACTTC. It yields the protein CASSPSPAGDEQYF.

This chain uses TRBV6-5 with TRBJ1-2; possibly TRBD1 for D (6 bases). V lost 0 bases, J lost 5 bases, and 10 bases lay in between. Per the germline V gene, CDR1 is MNHEY and CDR2 is SVGAGI. The CDR3 runs 14 residues. CDR3 sequence: CASSYSSQGYGYTF. CDR3 in DNA: TGTGCCAGCAGTTACTCGTCACAGGGTTATGGCTACACCTTC.

This chain links TRBV6-6 with TRBJ2-3; D possibly corresponds to TRBD2 (5 bases). Trimming removed 2 bases at V and 0 bases at J, with 12 bases between. The germline V gene has CDR1 MNHNY and CDR2 SVGAGI (reference sequence). The length of the CDR3 is 16 residues. DNA of the CDR3: TGTGCCAGCAGTTACACCGGGCGGGCTAGCACAGATACGCAGTATTTT. Residues: CASSYTGRASTDTQYF.

This chain links TRBV18 with TRBJ2-7; 7 nucleotides agree with TRBD2. CDR1 is KGHSH and CDR2 is LQKENI in the germline V gene. After removal of 6 bases from V and 3 bases from J, the junction contained 5 bases not matched to a gene. This CDR3 spans 13 amino acids. DNA for the CDR3: TGTGCCAGCTCGCTAGGGACTAACTACGAGCAGTACTTC. This gives the protein CASSLGTNYEQYF.

V gene TRBV6-5 combines with J gene TRBJ1-2, with D maybe TRBD1 (6 bases). From germline, CDR1 is MNHEY and CDR2 SVGAGI. The CDR3 covers 13 residues. Trimming removed 0 bases at V and 6 bases at J, with 8 bases between. The CDR3 DNA sequence: TGTGCCAGCAGTTACTCTACAGGGAATGGCTACACCTTC. The encoded protein is CASSYSTGNGYTF.

The rearrangement links TRBV6-1 to TRBJ1-5; D might be TRBD1 (5 bases). Per the germline V gene, CDR1 is MNHNS and CDR2 is SASEGT. The CDR3 sequence is 15 residues long. The V end was cut by 6 bases, the J end by 1 base, with 13 bases between. The CDR3 region is CASRDAGESNQPQHF. CDR3 DNA: TGTGCCAGCAGGGACGCGGGGGAAAGCAATCAGCCCCAGCATTTT.

This chain joins TRBV9 and TRBJ2-3; TRBD2 agrees at 8 bases. V lost 0 bases to trimming and J lost 2 bases; unmatched junction nucleotides: 8. Per the germline V gene, CDR1 is SGDLS and CDR2 is YYNGEE. CDR3 length equals 17 residues. The CDR3 DNA follows: TGTGCCAGCAGCGTAGGAGGCGGGAGGCGACTCACAGATACGCAGTATTTT. This codes for CASSVGGGRRLTDTQYF.